The clone carrying this T cell receptor beta chain was detected only a few times. This sample is drawn from a study of blood T cell repertoires in COVID-19. Study-level background: The origin of the acute and convalescent COVID-19 samples was the United States, Italy and Spain.

Per the authors' pipeline: Amplification from reference gene primers served as the basis for estimated nucleated cell counts. Assay used: immunoSEQ multiplex PCR; TCRdb lists only in-frame clones, some missing. V and J calls and clone size come straight from that table; D and trimming were deduced from the DNA. The sample has over 100,000 clones; about 89% are singletons. V was shortened by 6 bases and J by 7 bases, with 18 bases between the two germline ends. This CDR3 has 15 amino acids. Per germline, CDR1 MNHEY and CDR2 SVGAGI. This clonotype was sampled from a woman aged 70-85 years with COVID-19, enrolled during active disease. The chain recombines TRBV6-5 with TRBJ1-4; no definite D call. Sequencing was carried out using peripheral blood. The CDR3 reads CASRSSGRAGEKLFF. The CDR3 DNA reads TGTGCCAGCAGGTCATCCGGAAGGGCGGGTGAAAAACTGTTTTTT.